One and the same sample provided the 31 T cell receptor beta chains below, sequenced in a study of radiation and T cells in renal cell carcinoma. Stated time point: blood 2 weeks post-SBRT. Treatment indicated: 15 Gy SBRT to primary tumor, nephrectomy 4 weeks later. Clones were read by immunoSEQ multiplex PCR, and TCRdb kept only the in-frame ones, dropping some. Here the sample spans some 80,000 clones, approximately 86% being singletons. Here the sequenced sample was blood, taken from a patient whose treatment included radiotherapy and nephrectomy. The receptors were sampled from a woman in her forties or fifties with renal cell carcinoma.

This rearrangement joins TRBV5-1 to TRBJ1-5, with D unresolved. The ends were cut back, 2 bases at V and 6 bases at J, with 9 bases in the middle. The CDR3 has 13 residues. Looked up from germline, CDR1 is SGHRS and CDR2 is YFSETQ. CDR3 bases: TGCGCCAGCAGCTTTTCAACTGGTCAGCCCCAGCATTTT. As protein: CASSFSTGQPQHF. The full variable domain, completed using reference TRBV5-1 and TRBJ1-5, is KAGVTQTPRYLIKTRGQQVTLSCSPISGHRSVSWYQQTPGQGLQFLFEYFSETQRNKGNFPGRFSGRQFSNSRSEMNVSTLELGDSALYLCASSFSTGQPQHFGDGTRLSIL.

This chain links TRBV7-2 with TRBJ2-3, with TRBD2 matching over 13 bases. After removal of 0 bases from V and 4 bases from J, the junction contained 1 base not matched to a gene. Germline V gives CDR1 SGHTA, CDR2 FQGNSA. The CDR3 runs to 16 residues. CDR3 sequence: CASSLAGLAGPDTQYF. The DNA for the CDR3 is TGTGCCAGCAGCTTAGCGGGACTAGCGGGGCCAGATACGCAGTATTTT.

This chain links TRBV4-3 with TRBJ1-6; a weak D match, TRBD1 (6 bases). Trimming removed 3 bases at V and 5 bases at J, with 17 bases between. The germline V gene encodes CDR1 LGHNA and CDR2 YSLEER. The CDR3 spans 17 residues. CDR3 coding DNA: TGCGCCAGCAGCCAGGAACCGCCAGGGGCTGATAATTCACCCCTCCACTTT. Translation gives CASSQEPPGADNSPLHF.

The count of this clone is one. J is TRBJ2-5 and V is TRBV30; no firm D call. The J call is doubtful: the DNA matches TRBJ2-7 better. Germline V lookup: CDR1 GTSNPN, CDR2 SVGIG (reference sequence). The CDR3 spans 12 residues. CDR3 nucleotides: TGTGCCTGGAGTGTAGGTTTCTACGAGCAGTACTTC. It is translated as CAWSVGFYEQYF.

This chain uses TRBV27 with TRBJ1-4; unclear D gene. The germline V gene encodes CDR1 MNHEY and CDR2 SMNVEV (reference sequence). V lost 5 bases and J 0 bases, leaving 7 bases between the germline ends. The CDR3 covers 14 residues. The CDR3 bases are TGTGCCAGCAGTGGCAGTCCAACTAATGAAAAACTGTTTTTT. Amino acid sequence: CASSGSPTNEKLFF.

This clone was observed a handful of times. The V gene is TRBV6-6, the J gene TRBJ1-1; D not resolved. The CDR3 spans 14 residues. Trimming took 3 bases from V and 6 from J, leaving 14 bases between them. The germline gives CDR1 MNHNY, CDR2 SVGAGI (reference sequence). Written as DNA, the CDR3 is TGTGCCAGCAGTTATACTTTAGGGAAGGCTGAAGCTTTCTTT. This encodes CASSYTLGKAEAFF.

This clone showed up just a few times. The chain links TRBV5-1 to TRBJ1-1, with D unresolved. The length of the CDR3 is 13 residues. Germline loops: CDR1 SGHRS, CDR2 YFSETQ. V was shortened by 3 bases and J by 1 base, with 7 bases between the two germline ends. CDR3 DNA: TGCGCCAGCAGCTGGACCGCGAACACTGAAGCTTTCTTT. The encoded protein is CASSWTANTEAFF.

The chain carries TRBV7-2 and TRBJ2-7, with TRBD2 identical over 13 bases. Trimming at V came to 1 base and at J to 6 bases, leaving 9 bases not matched to a gene. In germline, CDR1 is SGHTA, CDR2 FQGNSA. The CDR3 totals 17 residues. The CDR3 DNA follows: TGTGCCAGCAGCTTAGTCTCCGGGACTAGCGGGGTAGGCGAGCAGTACTTC. This encodes CASSLVSGTSGVGEQYF.

This clone has just one count. The chain couples TRBV19 to TRBJ2-3; tentative D call: TRBD2 (7 bases). The CDR3 consists of 15 residues. From germline, CDR1 is LNHDA and CDR2 SQIVND (reference sequence). Trimming pared 3 bases from V and 0 bases from J, leaving 10 bases between. The CDR3 coding sequence is TGTGCCAGTAGTATGCGGGGGCAAAGCACAGATACGCAGTATTTT. This translates into CASSMRGQSTDTQYF.

V usage is TRBV28 and J usage is TRBJ1-2, with no clear D. Germline CDR1 reads MDHEN; CDR2 reads SYDVKM. This CDR3 is 13 amino acids long. Trimming pared 7 bases from V and 6 bases from J, leaving 15 bases between. CDR3 amino acids: CASTTLQAHGYTF. As DNA, the CDR3 is TGTGCCAGCACAACTCTCCAGGCCCATGGCTACACCTTC.

This clone was picked up one time. The CDR3 bases are TGTGCCAGCAGTGGGTCCCAAGAGACCCAGTACTTC. Residues: CASSGSQETQYF. This chain joins TRBV6-1 and TRBJ2-5; D not resolved. Trimming took 4 bases from V and 1 from J, leaving 4 bases between them. This CDR3 is 12 amino acids long. Germline V CDR1 and CDR2: MNHNS, SASEGT.

J is TRBJ2-1 and V is TRBV6-1, with 14 bases aligning to TRBD2. The CDR3 loop spans 15 amino acids. After removal of 5 bases from V and 9 bases from J, the junction contained 6 bases not matched to a gene. Germline V gene data show CDR1 as MNHNS and CDR2 as SASEGT. CDR3 protein: CASSPGLAGVGEQFF. CDR3 coding DNA: TGTGCCAGCAGTCCGGGACTAGCGGGAGTAGGTGAGCAGTTCTTC.

This clone has just a few counts. V gene TRBV27 combines with J gene TRBJ2-1, with no clear D. The CDR3 spans 13 residues. The V and J ends lost 0 bases and 6 bases respectively, with 6 bases between them. The germline V gene has CDR1 MNHEY and CDR2 SMNVEV (reference sequence). The CDR3 reads CASSLSTGNEQFF. The CDR3 DNA reads TGTGCCAGCAGTTTATCCACGGGCAATGAGCAGTTCTTC.

V usage is TRBV7-2 and J usage is TRBJ1-4; TRBD1 matches at 8 bases. V lost 7 bases, J lost 3 bases, and 7 bases stayed unmatched. Germline V gene sequence: CDR1 SGHTA, CDR2 FQGNSA. The CDR3 length is 15 residues. This chain's CDR3 is CASTAQGQANEKLFF. CDR3 DNA: TGTGCCAGCACCGCCCAGGGACAGGCTAATGAAAAACTGTTTTTT.

The V and J genes are TRBV6-5 and TRBJ1-2; no definite D call. V was trimmed by 6 bases and J by 8 bases, leaving 13 bases between them. The CDR3 extends over 12 amino acids. Germline CDR1 reads MNHEY; CDR2 reads SVGAGI. CDR3 sequence reads: CASRGPGQGYTF. DNA of the CDR3: TGTGCCAGCAGGGGCCCAGGTCAGGGCTACACCTTC.

This sequence joins TRBV19 and TRBJ2-3; TRBD2 aligns across 10 bases. CDR3 length: 12 residues. V dropped 7 bases and J dropped 10; count of bases not matched to a gene: 5. Germline CDR1 reads LNHDA; CDR2 reads SQIVND (reference sequence). The DNA of the CDR3 is TGTGCCAGTAATTCAGCGGGAGGGGCGCAGTATTTT. This translates into CASNSAGGAQYF.

The genes are TRBV5-5 and TRBJ1-5; TRBD1 aligns across 9 bases. Germline values: CDR1 SGHKS, CDR2 YYEKEE (reference sequence). V shed 3 bases and J 1 base; nucleotides not matched to a gene: 5. CDR3 length: 16 amino acids. CDR3 region: CASSSGTGMSNQPQHF. CDR3 nucleotide sequence: TGTGCCAGCAGCTCCGGGACAGGGATGAGCAATCAGCCCCAGCATTTT.

This clone appeared once. V gene TRBV19 combines with J gene TRBJ2-1; possible D gene TRBD1, 6 bases. Germline V gives CDR1 LNHDA, CDR2 SQIVND (reference sequence). This CDR3 is 17 amino acids long. V lost 4 bases and J lost 4, with 20 bases in between. The CDR3 protein is CASSTDRLPRNYNEQFF. In nucleotides, the CDR3 is TGTGCCAGTAGTACCGACAGGTTGCCCCGAAATTACAATGAGCAGTTCTTC.

The chain joins TRBV25-1 to TRBJ1-2, with a weak D call TRBD1 (6 bases). Germline CDR1 is MGHDK and CDR2 is SYGVNS. The germline V and J ends were trimmed by 7 bases and 3 bases, with 21 bases remaining between them. This CDR3 spans 16 amino acids. CDR3: CASKGSGGARYYGYTF. The CDR3 DNA reads TGTGCCAGCAAAGGGAGTGGGGGGGCGCGGTACTATGGCTACACCTTC.

The V gene is TRBV6-4, the J gene TRBJ2-6; unclear D gene. CDR1 is MRHNA and CDR2 is SNTAGT in the germline V gene. This CDR3 is 15 amino acids long. The V and J ends lost 0 bases and 2 bases respectively, with 5 bases between them. For the CDR3, the DNA is TGTGCCAGCAGTGACTCAGACACTGGGGCCAACGTCCTGACTTTC. Its protein is CASSDSDTGANVLTF.

The V gene is TRBV19, the J gene TRBJ2-1; TRBD2 matches 9 bases. Trimming cost V 5 bases and J 5 bases; bases outside gene matches: 7. CDR3 length: 15 amino acids. Germline V gene data show CDR1 as LNHDA and CDR2 as SQIVND (reference sequence). The chain's CDR3 is CASSPTSGYHNEQFF. The CDR3 DNA is TGTGCCAGTAGTCCGACTAGCGGATATCACAATGAGCAGTTCTTC.

The V and J genes are TRBV5-1 and TRBJ1-1, with D hard to call. CDR1 and CDR2 (germline): SGHRS, YFSETQ. The CDR3 runs 12 residues. Deletions cut 5 bases from V and 5 bases from J, with 10 bases between. CDR3 nucleotide sequence: TGCGCCAGCAGATTAGAAGAAACTGAAGCTTTCTTT. Encoded protein: CASRLEETEAFF.

The chain combines TRBV4-3 with TRBJ2-5, with D possibly TRBD1 on 5 matching bases. The end of the DNA fits TRBJ2-7 better, so the J call may be wrong. Germline-derived CDR1 and CDR2 are LGHNA and YSLEER. There are 15 residues in the CDR3. In DNA form, the CDR3 reads TGCGCCAGCAGCCAGTTTTTACAGGCGATTTACGAGCAGTACTTC. It yields the protein CASSQFLQAIYEQYF.

Written as DNA, the CDR3 is TGTGCCACCAGCCCCGCCCCTCCGGGGGGAGGTGAAGCTTTCTTT. This codes for CATSPAPPGGGEAFF. This chain links TRBV15 with TRBJ1-1, with D possibly matching TRBD1 (5 bases). This CDR3 contains 15 residues. Trimming pared 5 bases from V and 7 bases from J, leaving 20 bases between. Germline CDR1 and CDR2: LNHNV and YYDKDF (reference sequence).

The sample holds a few counts of this clone. The genes are TRBV6-6 and TRBJ1-5; no clear D. Trimming pared 6 bases from V and 0 bases from J, leaving 6 bases between. This CDR3 region has 13 residues. From germline, CDR1 is MNHNY and CDR2 SVGAGI (reference sequence). This chain's CDR3 is CASSHSSNQPQHF. As DNA, the CDR3 is TGTGCCAGCAGCCACAGTAGCAATCAGCCCCAGCATTTT.

The rearrangement joins TRBV4-1 to TRBJ2-2, with TRBD1 matching 11 bases. Trimming removed 3 bases from V and 4 bases from J; junction bases left unmatched: 7. Germline assignment: CDR1 MGHRA and CDR2 YSYEKL. The CDR3 runs 17 residues. CDR3 sequence: CASSQVPGQGGTGELFF. The CDR3 nucleotides read TGCGCCAGCAGCCAGGTTCCGGGACAGGGGGGCACCGGGGAGCTGTTTTTT.

V is TRBV19 and J is TRBJ1-5; D ambiguous. Germline values: CDR1 LNHDA, CDR2 SQIVND (reference sequence). Trimming pared 5 bases from V and 1 base from J, leaving 9 bases between. The CDR3 is 14 amino acids. DNA of the CDR3: TGTGCCAGTAGTCAGAGGGAAAGCAATCAGCCCCAGCATTTT. Translating gives CASSQRESNQPQHF. The whole variable domain, filled in from reference TRBV19 and TRBJ1-5, reads DGGITQSPKYLFRKEGQNVTLSCEQNLNHDAMYWYRQDPGQGLRLIYYSQIVNDFQKGDIAEGYSVSREKKESFPLTVTSAQKNPTAFYLCASSQRESNQPQHFGDGTRLSIL.

This sequence joins TRBV5-6 and TRBJ2-7, with 7 bases aligning to TRBD1. The ends lost 1 base at V and 0 bases at J; junction bases unmatched: 4. CDR1 is SGHDT, CDR2 YYEEEE, per germline. This CDR3 has 15 residues. As DNA, the CDR3 is TGTGCCAGCAGCTTGTATAGGGACAGCTCCTACGAGCAGTACTTC. Its translation is CASSLYRDSSYEQYF.

This chain uses TRBV9 with TRBJ2-7; TRBD2 agrees at 9 bases. CDR3 length: 14 residues. CDR1 is SGDLS, CDR2 YYNGEE, per germline. Trimming cost V 0 bases and J 6 bases; bases outside gene matches: 4. In nucleotides, the CDR3 is TGTGCCAGCAGCGTAGGGCTAGCGGGAACCGAGCAGTACTTC. It encodes CASSVGLAGTEQYF.

The chain joins TRBV5-4 to TRBJ2-7; D is possibly TRBD2 (5 bases). CDR3 size: 16 residues. V shed 1 base and J shed 0 bases, with 14 bases lying between them. Looked up from germline, CDR1 is SGHNT and CDR2 is YYREEE (reference sequence). Here the CDR3 reads CASSLQAGAYSYEQYF. The CDR3, as DNA: TGTGCCAGCAGCTTGCAGGCGGGCGCCTACTCCTACGAGCAGTACTTC.

The chain carries TRBV6-5 and TRBJ2-7, with no clear D. Germline loops: CDR1 MNHEY, CDR2 SVGAGI. V lost 5 bases and J 7 bases, leaving 15 bases between the germline ends. The CDR3 is 13 amino acids. As DNA, the CDR3 is TGTGCCAGCAGTGCGGCCCTCCAATGGGAGCAGTACTTC. It yields the protein CASSAALQWEQYF.